Shown below are 18 T cell receptor beta chains from a single sample sequenced in a study of cytomegalovirus exposure and HLA in healthy donors (TCRdb year 2017). Preparation of the library involved the immunoSEQ multiplex PCR assay. The multiplex PCR relied on a mix of 60 forward primers for TCR Vbeta segments and 13 reverse primers for TCR Jbeta segments. TCRdb obtained this table from immuneACCESS and retained in-frame rearrangements with V and J assigned. These tables miss some clones; where compared with another copy, unresolved V genes account for less than half of the shortfall, and the remainder is unexplained. This sample gives around 150,000 clones in total; more than 75% of them show up just once. The ten top clones hold 1.1% of the sample. The material sequenced was PBMCs. The receptors stem from a male donor in good health and CMV-seronegative.

The chain carries TRBV27 and TRBJ1-5; D gene ambiguous. Deletions cut 5 bases from V and 3 bases from J, with 17 bases between. This CDR3 has 16 residues. Germline loops: CDR1 MNHEY, CDR2 SMNVEV (reference sequence). The CDR3 DNA is TGTGCCAGCAGTCCAGCACCGAGAGGGATCAATCAGCCCCAGCATTTT. Translating it yields CASSPAPRGINQPQHF.

This clone was found a few times. Here the CDR3 reads CASTRGTSGANVLTF. CDR3 in DNA: TGTGCCAGCACCCGGGGAACTAGTGGGGCCAACGTCCTGACTTTC. The rearrangement links TRBV11-3 to TRBJ2-6, with D perhaps TRBD2 (5 bases). The CDR3 has 15 amino acids. Per germline, CDR1 SGHNT and CDR2 YENEEA. V lost 7 bases to trimming and J lost 3 bases, with 13 bases between them.

This chain uses TRBV25-1 with TRBJ2-7, with 8 bases matching TRBD1. The CDR3 is made up of 14 amino acids. The V and J ends lost 5 bases and 7 bases, in that order; junction bases with no gene match: 10. In germline, CDR1 is MGHDK, CDR2 SYGVNS. This CDR3 is CASSRGQGAGEQYF. In nucleotides, the CDR3 is TGTGCCAGCAGTCGCGGGCAGGGGGCGGGGGAGCAGTACTTC.

The chain couples TRBV10-2 to TRBJ1-2, with a weak D call TRBD1 (5 bases). CDR1 is WSHSY, CDR2 SAAADI, per germline. This CDR3 comprises 15 residues. Trimming cost V 0 bases and J 4 bases, with 12 bases left between them. The CDR3 bases are TGCGCCAGCAGTGAGTCGGGGCCAAATTCCTATGGCTACACCTTC. Residues: CASSESGPNSYGYTF.

V usage is TRBV27 and J usage is TRBJ2-7; 8 bases agree with TRBD1. Per germline, CDR1 MNHEY and CDR2 SMNVEV (reference sequence). The CDR3 loop spans 16 amino acids. Losses at the gene ends were 8 bases for V and 5 bases for J; bases not matched to a gene: 17. The CDR3 reads CASRAFQGAYSNEQYF. The CDR3 bases are TGTGCCAGCCGAGCATTCCAGGGGGCATATTCCAACGAGCAGTACTTC.

The J gene is TRBJ1-1, the V gene TRBV12-1; the table's D call, TRBD1, has no DNA check behind it. TRBV12-1 is an annotated pseudogene. The CDR3 extends over 15 amino acids. This CDR3 reads CASSLPAGTGCGAFF. The CDR3, as DNA: TGTGCCAGCAGCCTCCCCGCCGGGACAGGGTGCGGTGCTTTCTTT.

In its sample, this clone was seen a few times. This rearrangement joins TRBV2 to TRBJ2-1; TRBD2 matches at 14 bases. Per germline, CDR1 SNHLY and CDR2 FYNNEI. The ends lost 6 bases at V and 4 bases at J; junction bases unmatched: 2. This CDR3 has 15 residues. The CDR3 region is CASRGTSGGYNEQFF. DNA for the CDR3: TGTGCCAGCAGGGGGACTAGCGGGGGTTACAATGAGCAGTTCTTC.

This clone appeared a single time. This rearrangement joins TRBV6-6 to TRBJ1-3, with D perhaps TRBD1 (6 bases). The germline V gene encodes CDR1 MNHNY and CDR2 SVGAGI (reference sequence). The CDR3 length is 14 residues. Deletions cut 7 bases from V and 9 bases from J, with 19 bases between. Here the CDR3 DNA reads TGTGCCAGCATAAGAGACCCCCAGGGGTTCACCATATATTTT. Amino acids: CASIRDPQGFTIYF.

The chain employs TRBV5-1 and TRBJ2-7, with 10 bases matching TRBD1. The CDR3 sequence is 14 residues long. V shed 5 bases, J shed 0 bases, and the junction held 2 bases outside the gene matches. Germline V lookup: CDR1 SGHRS, CDR2 YFSETQ. The CDR3 sequence: CASRGQGSSYEQYF. DNA for the CDR3: TGCGCCAGCAGGGGACAGGGGAGCTCCTACGAGCAGTACTTC.

To note about this clone: One junction end does not reproduce the germline sequence, and a read error may be involved. The J gene is TRBJ2-5, the V gene TRBV7-7, with 7 bases lining up with TRBD1. This CDR3 has 14 residues. The germline gives CDR1 SSHAT, CDR2 FNYEAQ (reference sequence). In DNA form, the CDR3 reads TGTGCTAGCAGCCAACAGACAGGGCAAGAGACCCAGTACTTC. Its protein product is CASSQQTGQETQYF.

The chain combines TRBV6-1 with TRBJ2-2, with 8 nucleotides matching TRBD1. Germline CDR1 and CDR2: MNHNS and SASEGT. J gave up 5 bases and V 6 bases, and 5 bases lay outside the gene matches. This CDR3 region has 14 residues. CDR3 sequence (DNA): TGTGCCAGCAGGGAGGACAGGGATACCGGGGAGCTGTTTTTT. Protein: CASREDRDTGELFF.

The chain employs TRBV7-2 and TRBJ1-1; weak D call: TRBD1 (5 bases). The V end was cut by 1 base, the J end by 4 bases, with 13 bases between. Per the germline V gene, CDR1 is SGHTA and CDR2 is FQGNSA. The length of the CDR3 is 15 residues. This CDR3 is CASSLVPVGGTEAFF. The CDR3 DNA sequence: TGTGCCAGCAGCTTAGTACCCGTGGGGGGCACTGAAGCTTTCTTT.

This chain uses TRBV6-5 with TRBJ1-5; no definite D call. V shed 5 bases and J shed 5 bases, with 13 bases lying between them. The CDR3 contains 14 residues. Germline V CDR1 and CDR2: MNHEY, SVGAGI. DNA for the CDR3: TGTGCCAGCAGTGTGTTCACACACGATCAGCCCCAGCATTTT. It yields the protein CASSVFTHDQPQHF.

On this clone itself: Other DNA sequences in the sample encode the same CDR3. The V and J genes are TRBV18 and TRBJ1-4; 7 positions agree with TRBD1. The CDR3 loop spans 14 amino acids. Germline V CDR1 and CDR2: KGHSH, LQKENI. J gave up 8 bases and V 6 bases, and 9 bases lay outside the gene matches. In DNA, the CDR3 is TGTGCCAGCTCGCCCGACAGGGAGGACGAAAAACTGTTTTTT. Translated: CASSPDREDEKLFF.

For this clone: Other DNA variants within this sample encode the same CDR3. The gene calls are TRBV7-9 and TRBJ2-5; D gene uncertain. CDR1 is SEHNR and CDR2 is FQNEAQ in the germline V gene (reference sequence). With 4 bases removed from V and 2 bases from J, the gap between germline ends came to 2 bases. The CDR3 extends over 11 amino acids. The CDR3, as DNA: TGTGCCAGCAGCTCACAAGAGACCCAGTACTTC. Its protein product is CASSSQETQYF. The variable domain in full, with the rest retrieved from reference TRBV7-9 and TRBJ2-5, is DTGVSQNPRHKITKRGQNVTFRCDPISEHNRLYWYRQTLGQGPEFLTYFQNEAQLEKSRLLSDRFSAERPKGSFSTLEIQRTEQGDSAMYLCASSSQETQYFGPGTRLLVL.

This clone has just one count. The chain has TRBV7-9 and TRBJ1-5; D is perhaps TRBD1 (5 bases). With 1 base removed from V and 3 bases from J, the gap between germline ends came to 10 bases. CDR3 length: 15 residues. Germline V CDR1 and CDR2: SEHNR, FQNEAQ (reference sequence). CDR3 protein: CASSLGTQVNQPQHF. Written as DNA, the CDR3 is TGTGCCAGCAGCTTAGGGACACAAGTCAATCAGCCCCAGCATTTT.

This chain links TRBV5-4 with TRBJ1-3, with a possible D match to TRBD1 (6 bases). Deletions cut 2 bases from V and 6 bases from J, with 15 bases between. This CDR3 spans 15 amino acids. From germline, CDR1 is SGHNT and CDR2 YYREEE (reference sequence). The CDR3 DNA reads as TGTGCCAGCAGCTTAACTCCGGGACACGAAAACACCATATATTTT. It is translated as CASSLTPGHENTIYF.

The chain is built from TRBV7-2 and TRBJ2-2; 8 nucleotides agree with TRBD1. J was trimmed by 6 bases and V by 5 bases; bases with no gene match: 11. The CDR3 totals 16 residues. Germline CDR1 SGHTA, CDR2 FQGNSA. In nucleotides, the CDR3 is TGTGCCAGCAGCCCACGCTGGACAGGGATTGCCGGGGAGCTGTTTTTT. Encoded protein: CASSPRWTGIAGELFF.